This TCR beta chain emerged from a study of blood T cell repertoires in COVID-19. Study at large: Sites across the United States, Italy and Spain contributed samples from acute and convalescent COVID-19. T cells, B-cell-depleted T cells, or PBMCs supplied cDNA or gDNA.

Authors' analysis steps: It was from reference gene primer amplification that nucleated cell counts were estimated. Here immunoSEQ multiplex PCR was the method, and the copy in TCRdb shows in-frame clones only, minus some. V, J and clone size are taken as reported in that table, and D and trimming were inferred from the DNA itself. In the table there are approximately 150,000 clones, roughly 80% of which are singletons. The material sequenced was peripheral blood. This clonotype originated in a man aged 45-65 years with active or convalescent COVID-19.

The DNA of the CDR3 is TGTGCCAGCAGGCAACTAGCGGGAGCCTACGAGCAGTACTTC. It yields the protein CASRQLAGAYEQYF. The chain uses TRBV6-6 and TRBJ2-7; 11 bases match TRBD2. With V trimmed by 6 bases and J by 2 bases, 3 bases remained unmatched. The CDR3 extends over 14 amino acids. Looked up from germline, CDR1 is MNHNY and CDR2 is SVGAGI (reference sequence).